The 2 T cell receptor beta chains below come from one sample, sequenced in a study of T cell repertoires in cytomegalovirus infection. Their cognate antigens are unknown. TCRdb ran MiXCR on the reads and lists one entry per CDR3 protein. Of over 25,000 distinct CDR3 sequences in the sample, around 19% were seen once. This sample comprised CD8+ T cells from cultured PBMCs, obtained from culture after CMV antigen stimulation. All receptors come from a human donor in good health (CMV status not recorded). Some clones in this sample may be carry-over from other donors' samples.

The chain joins TRBV6-5 to TRBJ2-3; 9 bases align to TRBD2. V dropped 9 bases and J dropped 11; count of bases not matched to a gene: 9. The length of the CDR3 is 12 residues. The V gene's germline CDR1 is MNHEY and CDR2 SVGAGI. For the CDR3, the DNA is TGTGCCAGTAGCGGGGGTGGGTGGGTGCAGTATTTT. Its translation is CASSGGGWVQYF.

The chain's CDR3 is CASSFNGHDPYQETQYF. The DNA for the CDR3 is TGTGCCAGCAGTTTTAACGGGCACGACCCGTACCAAGAGACCCAGTACTTC. The gene calls are TRBV28 and TRBJ2-5; D is undetermined. Per germline, CDR1 MDHEN and CDR2 SYDVKM. Trimming took off 3 bases at V and 0 bases at J, with 17 bases between the two ends. The CDR3 extends over 17 amino acids.